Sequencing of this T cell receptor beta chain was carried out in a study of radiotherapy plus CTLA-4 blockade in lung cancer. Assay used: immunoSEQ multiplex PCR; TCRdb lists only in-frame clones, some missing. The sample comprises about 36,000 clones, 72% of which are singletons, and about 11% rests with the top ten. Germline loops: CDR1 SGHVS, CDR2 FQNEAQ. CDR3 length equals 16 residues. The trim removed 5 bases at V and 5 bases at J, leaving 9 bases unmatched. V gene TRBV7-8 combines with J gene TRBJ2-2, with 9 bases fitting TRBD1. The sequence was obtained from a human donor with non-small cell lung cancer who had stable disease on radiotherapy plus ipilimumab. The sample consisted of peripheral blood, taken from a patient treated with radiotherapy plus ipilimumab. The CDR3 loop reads CASSTSWTGVTGELFF. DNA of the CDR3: TGTGCCAGCAGCACCAGCTGGACAGGGGTGACCGGGGAGCTGTTTTTT.